A single sample is the source of the 18 T cell receptor beta chains below, sequenced in a study of vaccination and CD4 T cells after COVID-19. Noted treatment: roughly nine-day PBMC culture with coronavirus spike peptide pools or control peptides (ViraFEST assay). An Oncomine TCR Beta short-read assay was used to sequence the DNA from cultured CD4+ T cells. TCRdb fed the PCR reads into MiXCR, producing one record per CDR3 protein. The data contain about 18,000 distinct CDR3 sequences, around 80% of them singletons. No antigen has been identified for these receptors. The input for sequencing was CD4+ T cells from blood, cultured in vitro, taken after SARS-CoV-2 vaccination. These receptors were obtained from a human donor who received a COVID-19 vaccine.

The J gene is TRBJ1-2, the V gene TRBV30; tentative D call: TRBD1 (6 bases). Per the germline V gene, CDR1 is GTSNPN and CDR2 is SVGIG (reference sequence). The CDR3 runs 13 residues. In DNA form, the CDR3 reads TGTGCGGGGGCAGCCTATCGTTTCTATGGCTACACCTTC. This encodes CAGAAYRFYGYTF.

The J gene is TRBJ1-5, the V gene TRBV24-1, with unresolved D. Per the germline V gene, CDR1 is KGHDR and CDR2 is SFDVKD. V shed 5 bases and J shed 0 bases, with 4 bases lying between them. The CDR3 covers 13 residues. CDR3 in amino acids: CATSGRSNQPQHF. The CDR3 DNA reads as TGTGCCACCAGTGGACGTAGCAATCAGCCCCAGCATTTT.

This clonotype was counted once. This chain connects TRBV2 to TRBJ2-5; the D gene is possibly TRBD1 (5 bases). Germline values: CDR1 SNHLY, CDR2 FYNNEI. The CDR3 is 14 amino acids. With 6 bases removed from V and 5 bases from J, the gap between germline ends came to 16 bases. The CDR3 nucleotides read TGTGCCAGCAGGGACACCACCAGAGAGGAGACCCAGTACTTC. It yields the protein CASRDTTREETQYF.

This clonotype was counted a few times. This sequence joins TRBV7-2 and TRBJ1-3, with D unclear. Per germline, CDR1 SGHTA and CDR2 FQGNSA. V was cut by 3 bases and J by 3 bases, with 6 bases left in between. The CDR3 consists of 13 residues. The CDR3 DNA is TGTGCCAGCAGCTTGACTAATGGAAACACCATATATTTT. Encoded protein: CASSLTNGNTIYF.

This rearrangement joins TRBV25-1 to TRBJ2-3, with 10 bases fitting TRBD1. After removal of 1 base from V and 6 bases from J, the junction contained 7 bases not matched to a gene. Germline V CDR1 and CDR2: MGHDK, SYGVNS. CDR3 length: 16 residues. The CDR3 sequence is CASSESGTGVGDTQYF. The CDR3 nucleotides read TGTGCCAGCAGTGAATCTGGGACAGGGGTTGGGGATACGCAGTATTTT.

V and J are TRBV30 and TRBJ1-2; 7 bases match TRBD1. V lost 0 bases and J lost 7; bases outside the gene matches: 11. Germline CDR1 GTSNPN, CDR2 SVGIG (reference sequence). The CDR3 loop spans 15 amino acids. As DNA, the CDR3 is TGTGCCTGGAGTGTATCTGCAGGGGGAGGCGGTGGCTACACCTTC. Protein product: CAWSVSAGGGGGYTF.

The genes are TRBV7-8 and TRBJ2-2; D gene uncertain. V shed 1 base and J shed 4 bases, with 7 bases lying between them. This CDR3 spans 14 amino acids. Germline values: CDR1 SGHVS, CDR2 FQNEAQ. The CDR3 sequence: CASSLGLVTGELFF. In DNA, the CDR3 is TGTGCCAGCAGCTTAGGTCTGGTCACCGGGGAGCTGTTTTTT.

The gene calls are TRBV25-1 and TRBJ2-7; D unclear. The V gene's germline CDR1 is MGHDK and CDR2 SYGVNS. CDR3 length equals 11 residues. V shed 6 bases and J shed 4 bases, with 7 bases lying between them. This CDR3 is CASRGFYEQYF. The CDR3 bases are TGTGCCAGCAGGGGTTTTTACGAGCAGTACTTC.

This clonotype rates as large. V is TRBV7-8 and J is TRBJ1-5; the D gene is possibly TRBD1 (5 bases). Germline CDR1 and CDR2: SGHVS and FQNEAQ. The V end was cut by 2 bases, the J end by 2 bases, with 16 bases between. This CDR3 contains 17 residues. The CDR3 reads CASSLISRAVGNQPQHF. The CDR3 nucleotides are TGTGCCAGCAGCTTAATTTCCAGGGCGGTTGGCAATCAGCCCCAGCATTTT.

Worth noting for this clonotype: At one end, the junction sequence differs from germline, possibly due to a read error. This sequence joins TRBV6-1 and TRBJ1-1; 7 bases line up with TRBD1. Germline assignment: CDR1 MNHNS and CDR2 SASEGT. This CDR3 comprises 11 residues. CDR3 sequence (DNA): TGTGCCAGCAGTGAAGTAGGGACAGCGGTATTT. It translates to CASSEVGTAVF.

V is TRBV6-5 and J is TRBJ1-5; D is possibly TRBD1 (6 bases). Germline loops: CDR1 MNHEY, CDR2 SVGAGI. CDR3 length: 15 amino acids. V gave up 2 bases and J gave up 3 bases, with 11 bases separating them. The CDR3 sequence: CASSYARTANQPQHF. The DNA for the CDR3 is TGTGCCAGCAGTTACGCCCGGACAGCCAATCAGCCCCAGCATTTT.

The rearrangement joins TRBV7-9 to TRBJ1-2, with a weak D call TRBD1 (5 bases). The CDR3 has 12 residues. V was shortened by 2 bases and J by 8 bases, with 9 bases between the two germline ends. Germline loops: CDR1 SEHNR, CDR2 FQNEAQ (reference sequence). The CDR3, as DNA: TGTGCCAGCAGCTTAACCGGGGGAGGCTACACCTTC. Its translation is CASSLTGGGYTF.

The chain recombines TRBV6-1 with TRBJ1-5; the D gene is possibly TRBD1 (6 bases). V lost 8 bases and J lost 5, with 19 bases in between. The CDR3 has 15 residues. Germline CDR1 reads MNHNS; CDR2 reads SASEGT. CDR3 residues: CASHFGGARYQPQHF. DNA of the CDR3: TGTGCCAGCCACTTTGGGGGGGCGCGATATCAGCCCCAGCATTTT.

V gene TRBV5-1 combines with J gene TRBJ2-7; D perhaps matches TRBD1 (6 bases). Germline CDR1 reads SGHRS; CDR2 reads YFSETQ. CDR3 size: 15 residues. V lost 5 bases and J lost 3, with 18 bases in between. The CDR3 protein is CASRRTGTSNYEQYF. As DNA, the CDR3 is TGCGCCAGCAGGCGGACCGGGACATCGAACTACGAGCAGTACTTC.

This chain uses TRBV6-1 with TRBJ1-1; 10 positions match TRBD1. The CDR3 is made up of 16 amino acids. Germline V gene lookup returns CDR1 MNHNS and CDR2 SASEGT. With 4 bases clipped from V and 1 base from J, the junction kept 6 bases outside the gene matches. CDR3 protein: CASSVLGQGRNTEAFF. The DNA for the CDR3 is TGTGCCAGCAGTGTCCTGGGACAGGGGAGGAACACTGAAGCTTTCTTT.

This clonotype was found once. This sequence joins TRBV21-1 and TRBJ1-2; the table assigns TRBD1, which was not confirmed against the DNA. TRBV21-1 is deemed a pseudogene. This CDR3 is 16 amino acids long. For the CDR3, the DNA is TGTGCCAGCAGCCACGGGGACAGGGGATCTCACTATGGCTACACCTTC. It translates to CASSHGDRGSHYGYTF.

The chain recombines TRBV18 with TRBJ2-5; weak D call: TRBD1 (6 bases). CDR1 KGHSH and CDR2 LQKENI come from the germline V gene. The CDR3 covers 18 residues. The V end was cut by 2 bases, the J end by 1 base, with 20 bases between. CDR3 loop: CASSPFRGSGYFQETQYF. CDR3 coding DNA: TGTGCCAGCTCACCATTTAGGGGGAGCGGATATTTCCAAGAGACCCAGTACTTC.

The chain carries TRBV7-9 and TRBJ1-2; 8 bases fit TRBD1. This CDR3 comprises 13 residues. V was pared by 4 bases and J by 8 bases, with 6 bases of the junction left unmatched. Germline V gene data show CDR1 as SEHNR and CDR2 as FQNEAQ (reference sequence). CDR3 sequence reads: CASSWQGAWGYTF. Here the CDR3 DNA reads TGTGCCAGCAGCTGGCAGGGGGCGTGGGGCTACACCTTC.